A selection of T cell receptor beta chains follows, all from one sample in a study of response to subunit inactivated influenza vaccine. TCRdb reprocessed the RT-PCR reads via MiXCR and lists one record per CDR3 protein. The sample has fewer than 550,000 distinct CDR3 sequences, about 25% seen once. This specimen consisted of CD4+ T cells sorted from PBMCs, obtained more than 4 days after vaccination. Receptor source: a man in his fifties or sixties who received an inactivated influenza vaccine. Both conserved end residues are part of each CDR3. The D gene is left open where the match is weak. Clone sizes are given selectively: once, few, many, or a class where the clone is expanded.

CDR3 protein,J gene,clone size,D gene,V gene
CASSRQGGVIYEQYF,TRBJ2-7,few,TRBD1,TRBV12-3/TRBV12-4
CSARDPSGRAGNEQFF,TRBJ2-1,-,TRBD2,TRBV20-1
CASSQWGTNQPQHF,TRBJ1-5,few,-,TRBV3-1
CASSSDSYNSPLHF,TRBJ1-6,-,-,TRBV6-2/TRBV6-3
CSVGTGVSTEAFF,TRBJ1-1,many,TRBD1,TRBV29-1
CAWSDKGGGTDTQYF,TRBJ2-3,-,-,TRBV30
CSARATGAAGLSFF,TRBJ1-1,few,TRBD1,TRBV20-1
CASSLSTGRWEQYF,TRBJ2-7,few,-,TRBV3-1
CASSFSHNTGELFF,TRBJ2-2,many,-,TRBV12-3/TRBV12-4
CASSQVTNYEQYF,TRBJ2-7,once,-,TRBV3-1
CASSPRTSGGYEQFF,TRBJ2-1,-,TRBD2,TRBV27
CSARDREGGTLSSYEQYF,TRBJ2-7,-,-,TRBV20-1
CASSLGLAGLLDTQYF,TRBJ2-3,-,TRBD2,TRBV12-3/TRBV12-4
CASKIVGGRSYEQYF,TRBJ2-7,few,-,TRBV27
CASSLWGQGTYEQYF,TRBJ2-7,many,TRBD1,TRBV27
CASSEAGRTDTQYF,TRBJ2-3,-,-,TRBV6-1
CASSEAGSHVADTQYF,TRBJ2-3,-,-,TRBV2
CASSPSTVGELFF,TRBJ2-2,-,-,TRBV5-1
CASSEFAGNNEQFF,TRBJ2-1,-,-,TRBV10-2
CSALGQFNQPQHF,TRBJ1-5,many,-,TRBV20-1
CATVREIQETQYF,TRBJ2-5,few,-,TRBV6-6
CASRAVYEQYF,TRBJ2-7,few,-,TRBV6-5
CSAINIEKETQYF,TRBJ2-5,-,-,TRBV20-1
CASGEAWVSNQPQHF,TRBJ1-5,-,-,TRBV6-1
CASSGTSSEETQYF,TRBJ2-5,-,TRBD2,TRBV5-1
CASSLQTSGYEQYF,TRBJ2-7,few,TRBD2,TRBV4-2
CASRRDRSNSPLHF,TRBJ1-6,many,-,TRBV12-3/TRBV12-4
CAISEYDSRNYGYTF,TRBJ1-2,-,-,TRBV10-3
CASSSIDGGTGELFF,TRBJ2-2,-,-,TRBV5-1
CSARSSGTGGEAFF,TRBJ1-1,-,TRBD1,TRBV20-1
CASSSWETGELFF,TRBJ2-2,few,-,TRBV12-3/TRBV12-4
CASSLAGLDGDTQYF,TRBJ2-3,-,-,TRBV7-2